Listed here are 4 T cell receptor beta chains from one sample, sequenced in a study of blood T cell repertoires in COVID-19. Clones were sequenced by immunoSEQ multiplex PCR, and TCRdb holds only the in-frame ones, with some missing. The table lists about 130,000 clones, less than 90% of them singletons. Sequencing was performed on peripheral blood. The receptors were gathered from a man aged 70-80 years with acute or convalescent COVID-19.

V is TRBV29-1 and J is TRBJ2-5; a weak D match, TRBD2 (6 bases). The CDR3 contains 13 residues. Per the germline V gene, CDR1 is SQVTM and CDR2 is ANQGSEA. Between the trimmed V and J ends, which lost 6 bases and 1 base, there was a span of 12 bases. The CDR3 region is CSVWGGFQETQYF. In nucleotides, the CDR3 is TGCAGCGTCTGGGGAGGATTCCAAGAGACCCAGTACTTC.

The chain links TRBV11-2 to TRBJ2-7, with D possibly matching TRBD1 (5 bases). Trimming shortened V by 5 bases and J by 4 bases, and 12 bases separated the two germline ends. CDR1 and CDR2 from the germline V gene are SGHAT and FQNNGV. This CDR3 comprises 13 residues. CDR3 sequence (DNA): TGTGCCAGCAGCCCTGGGGCCCCGTACGAGCAGTACTTC. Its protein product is CASSPGAPYEQYF.

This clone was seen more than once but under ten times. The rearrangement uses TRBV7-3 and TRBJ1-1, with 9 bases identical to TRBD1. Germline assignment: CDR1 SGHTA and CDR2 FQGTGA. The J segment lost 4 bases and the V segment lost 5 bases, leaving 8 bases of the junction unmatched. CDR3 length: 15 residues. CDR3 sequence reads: CASSAQGAPGTEAFF. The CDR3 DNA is TGTGCCAGCAGCGCACAGGGGGCGCCGGGCACTGAAGCTTTCTTT.

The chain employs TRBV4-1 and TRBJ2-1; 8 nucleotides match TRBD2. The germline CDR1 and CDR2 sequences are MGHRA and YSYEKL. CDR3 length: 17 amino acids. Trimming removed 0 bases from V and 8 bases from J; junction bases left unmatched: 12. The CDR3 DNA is TGCGCCAGCAGCCAAGATTCGGGGCGGGGGGCCCTCGATGAGCAGTTCTTC. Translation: CASSQDSGRGALDEQFF.